The 8 T cell receptor beta chains in this list originate from one sample, sequenced in a study of T cell responses to AZD1222 COVID-19 vaccine. Clones were read by immunoSEQ multiplex PCR, and TCRdb kept only the in-frame ones, dropping some. This sample carries about 120,000 clones, about 93% of them seen once, and the ten largest clones take 4.2%. The material was peripheral blood, obtained 28 days after the second dose of the MenACWY control vaccine. The receptor source for this set is an adult who received the MenACWY meningococcal vaccine as a control.

The rearrangement uses TRBV28 and TRBJ1-5; 7 positions agree with TRBD1. The CDR3 has 16 amino acids. From germline, CDR1 is MDHEN and CDR2 SYDVKM. J lost 4 bases, V lost 6 bases, and 12 bases had no gene match. CDR3 DNA sequence: TGTGCCAGCAGCCCCGGGACAGAGTCTCCTAATCAGCCCCAGCATTTT. It codes for CASSPGTESPNQPQHF.

Concerning this clone itself: Its ends do not fully match the called genes, so a read error is possible. This CDR3 reads CASSIATYDEQFF. In nucleotides, the CDR3 is TGTGCCAGCAGTATAGCTACCTACGATGAGCAGTTCTTC. The chain links TRBV28 to TRBJ2-1; D gene unclear. The CDR3 sequence is 13 residues long. CDR1 is MDHEN and CDR2 is SYDVKM in the germline V gene.

The genes are TRBV19 and TRBJ1-2; 9 nucleotides align to TRBD1. CDR1 LNHDA and CDR2 SQIVND come from the germline V gene (reference sequence). The CDR3 covers 13 residues. V shed 5 bases, J shed 10 bases, and the junction held 8 bases outside the gene matches. The CDR3 bases are TGTGCCAGTAGTCCACAGGGGGCACAAGTCTACACCTTC. Translated, it gives CASSPQGAQVYTF.

This clone has only a few counts. The genes are TRBV29-1 and TRBJ1-3, with TRBD1 matching over 8 bases. Per germline, CDR1 SQVTM and CDR2 ANQGSEA. The CDR3 is 16 amino acids. J gave up 0 bases and V 8 bases, and 12 bases lay outside the gene matches. The CDR3 nucleotides are TGCAGCCCCCCCCCGGGACAGGCCCGCTCTGGAAACACCATATATTTT. Its protein is CSPPPGQARSGNTIYF.

V and J are TRBV7-9 and TRBJ2-7; 9 positions agree with TRBD1. The CDR3 has 14 residues. J lost 4 bases, V lost 3 bases, and 4 bases had no gene match. The germline gives CDR1 SEHNR, CDR2 FQNEAQ (reference sequence). CDR3 nucleotides: TGTGCCAGCAGCTTTACGGGACAGGGTTACGAGCAGTACGTC. It encodes CASSFTGQGYEQYV.

The chain carries TRBV19 and TRBJ1-2; a possible D gene is TRBD1 (5 bases). The CDR3 is 16 residues long. The V gene lost 2 bases and the J gene lost 5 bases, with 18 bases spanning the gap. Per the germline V gene, CDR1 is LNHDA and CDR2 is SQIVND (reference sequence). The chain's CDR3 is CASSISGRPAGYGYTF. The DNA of the CDR3 is TGTGCCAGTAGTATATCAGGGAGGCCGGCAGGGTATGGCTACACCTTC.

V gene TRBV28 combines with J gene TRBJ2-7; 10 bases are a match to TRBD1. CDR1 and CDR2 (germline): MDHEN, SYDVKM. Germline trimming cut 5 bases from V and 3 bases from J; bases unmatched to any gene: 7. The CDR3 sequence is 15 residues long. Here the CDR3 DNA reads TGTGCCAGCAGTCCCACCGGGACAGGGGACTACGAGCAGTACGTC. Protein sequence: CASSPTGTGDYEQYV.

The rearrangement uses TRBV9 and TRBJ2-7; possible D gene TRBD2, 5 bases. The CDR3 runs 16 residues. Germline lookup yields CDR1 SGDLS and CDR2 YYNGEE. Trimming took 0 bases from V and 0 from J, leaving 13 bases between them. The CDR3 sequence: CASSVVGRESSYEQYF. The CDR3 DNA is TGTGCCAGCAGCGTAGTAGGTCGGGAAAGCTCCTACGAGCAGTACTTC.